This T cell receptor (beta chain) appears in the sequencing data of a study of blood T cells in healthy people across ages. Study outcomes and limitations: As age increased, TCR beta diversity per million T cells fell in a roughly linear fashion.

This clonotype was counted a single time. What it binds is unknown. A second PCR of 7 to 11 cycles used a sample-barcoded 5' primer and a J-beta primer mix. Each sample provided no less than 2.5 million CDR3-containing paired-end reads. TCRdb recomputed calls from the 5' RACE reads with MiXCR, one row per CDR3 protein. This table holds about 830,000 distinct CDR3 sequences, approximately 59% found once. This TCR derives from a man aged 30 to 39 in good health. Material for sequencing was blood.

CDR3 region: CASSQDTQGAISGEPQHF. The DNA for the CDR3 is TGCGCCAGCAGCCAAGATACGCAGGGGGCCATTTCGGGAGAGCCCCAGCATTTT. The chain recombines TRBV4-3 with TRBJ1-5, with 8 nucleotides matching TRBD1. Trimming took 0 bases from V and 8 from J; bases not matched to a gene: 15. In germline, CDR1 is LGHNA, CDR2 YSLEER. The CDR3 loop spans 18 amino acids.